Listed here are 20 T cell receptor beta chains from one sample, sequenced in a study of T cells after posttransplantation cyclophosphamide. The method was immunoSEQ multiplex PCR; TCRdb's version includes in-frame clones alone and lacks a portion of them. This table has about 52,000 clones, about 86% appearing once. What was sequenced was PBMCs. These receptors originate from a man between 25 and 39 years old with a blood cancer, CMV-positive, and with a related stem cell donor.

The CDR3, as DNA: TGTGCCAGCAGCTCGACAGGGATCCGTGGCGGCTACACCTTC. Protein: CASSSTGIRGGYTF. The chain has TRBV11-3 and TRBJ1-2, with 7 nucleotides matching TRBD1. J gave up 8 bases and V 4 bases, and 10 bases lay outside the gene matches. The CDR3 sequence is 14 residues long. Germline V CDR1 and CDR2: SGHNT, YENEEA. Drawing the rest from reference TRBV11-3 and TRBJ1-2, the complete variable domain is EAGVVQSPRYKIIEKKQPVAFWCNPISGHNTLYWYLQNLGQGPELLIRYENEEAVDDSQLPKDRFSAERLKGVDSTLKIQPAELGDSAVYLCASSSTGIRGGYTFGSGTRLTVV.

The chain carries TRBV18 and TRBJ1-2; D is unresolved. The CDR3 sequence is 14 residues long. V gave up 3 bases and J gave up 0 bases, with 8 bases separating them. Germline V gene data show CDR1 as KGHSH and CDR2 as LQKENI. In DNA form, the CDR3 reads TGTGCCAGCTCACCTTCCAGTACTAACTATGGCTACACCTTC. Its translation: CASSPSSTNYGYTF. Full variable domain (remainder filled in from reference TRBV18 and TRBJ1-2): NAGVMQNPRHLVRRRGQEARLRCSPMKGHSHVYWYRQLPEEGLKFMVYLQKENIIDESGMPKERFSAEFPKEGPSILRIQQVVRGDSAAYFCASSPSSTNYGYTFGSGTRLTVV.

V is TRBV5-4 and J is TRBJ2-1; 9 positions match TRBD1. The V gene's germline CDR1 is SGHNT and CDR2 YYREEE (reference sequence). V gave up 5 bases and J gave up 4 bases; unmatched junction bases: 7. The CDR3 length is 15 residues. DNA for the CDR3: TGTGCCAGCAGTCAGGACAGGGGCAAATACAATGAGCAGTTCTTC. Translated, it gives CASSQDRGKYNEQFF.

This chain links TRBV6-6 with TRBJ2-3; 8 bases are shared with TRBD1. Germline CDR1 MNHNY, CDR2 SVGAGI (reference sequence). With 5 bases clipped from V and 0 bases from J, the junction kept 1 base outside the gene matches. The CDR3 runs 14 residues. In DNA form, the CDR3 reads TGTGCCAGCAGTCGGACAGGGAGCACAGATACGCAGTATTTT. This translates into CASSRTGSTDTQYF.

This clone is a singleton in its sample. The chain joins TRBV13 to TRBJ2-3; D not resolved. V gave up 5 bases and J gave up 2 bases, with 14 bases separating them. The CDR3 runs to 15 residues. Germline V gene lookup returns CDR1 PRHDT and CDR2 FYEKMQ (reference sequence). The CDR3 region is CASSPAGAHTDTQYF. CDR3 sequence (DNA): TGTGCCAGCAGCCCCGCTGGTGCACACACAGATACGCAGTATTTT.

This chain joins TRBV28 and TRBJ1-1; D is undetermined. Germline CDR1 reads MDHEN; CDR2 reads SYDVKM. This CDR3 has 11 amino acids. V lost 2 bases and J 7 bases, leaving 5 bases between the germline ends. CDR3 coding DNA: TGTGCCAGCAGTTTACAGTATGAAGCTTTCTTT. Protein: CASSLQYEAFF.

The chain couples TRBV5-1 to TRBJ2-1, with D possibly TRBD1 on 7 matching bases. V lost 5 bases, J lost 0 bases, and 12 bases lay in between. CDR1 is SGHRS and CDR2 is YFSETQ in the germline V gene. This CDR3 contains 15 residues. The CDR3 region is CASSQGGSSYNEQFF. The CDR3 bases are TGCGCCAGCAGTCAGGGGGGAAGCTCCTACAATGAGCAGTTCTTC.

The V call is TRBV11-3, the J call TRBJ1-2; perhaps TRBD1 as D (6 bases). The CDR3 sequence is 15 residues long. V was trimmed by 5 bases and J by 4 bases, leaving 17 bases between them. CDR1 and CDR2 (germline): SGHNT, YENEEA. The CDR3 sequence: CASSPVGTGTYGYTF. DNA of the CDR3: TGTGCCAGCAGCCCTGTCGGAACAGGGACCTATGGCTACACCTTC. Supplemented by reference TRBV11-3 and TRBJ1-2, the full variable domain reads EAGVVQSPRYKIIEKKQPVAFWCNPISGHNTLYWYLQNLGQGPELLIRYENEEAVDDSQLPKDRFSAERLKGVDSTLKIQPAELGDSAVYLCASSPVGTGTYGYTFGSGTRLTVV.

This sequence joins TRBV19 and TRBJ2-1; 7 positions match TRBD2. Germline V gene lookup returns CDR1 LNHDA and CDR2 SQIVND (reference sequence). Trimming took 8 bases from V and 0 from J; bases not matched to a gene: 7. The CDR3 extends over 15 amino acids. CDR3 sequence: CASASGGSSYNEQFF. CDR3 DNA sequence: TGTGCCAGTGCTTCTGGCGGGAGCTCCTACAATGAGCAGTTCTTC.

The rearrangement links TRBV9 to TRBJ2-3; D not certain. V dropped 2 bases and J dropped 0 bases, with 10 bases sitting between them. This CDR3 has 15 residues. Germline loops: CDR1 SGDLS, CDR2 YYNGEE. CDR3 DNA sequence: TGTGCCAGCAGCGTCAGGATAGGAAGCACAGATACGCAGTATTTT. Translated: CASSVRIGSTDTQYF.

The rearrangement joins TRBV27 to TRBJ1-4; TRBD1 might be the D (6 bases). Germline V gene sequence: CDR1 MNHEY, CDR2 SMNVEV (reference sequence). The germline V and J ends were trimmed by 5 bases and 5 bases, with 15 bases remaining between them. The CDR3 loop spans 15 amino acids. Here the CDR3 reads CASSPIGGRNEKLFF. CDR3 DNA: TGTGCCAGCAGTCCGATCGGGGGGCGAAATGAAAAACTGTTTTTT.

This chain connects TRBV6-1 to TRBJ1-1; the D is unclear. CDR1 and CDR2 (germline): MNHNS, SASEGT. V lost 4 bases, J lost 1 base, and 7 bases lay in between. The length of the CDR3 is 13 residues. The CDR3, as DNA: TGTGCCAGCAGTGCATTCGGGAACACTGAAGCTTTCTTT. Protein: CASSAFGNTEAFF.

The chain is built from TRBV30 and TRBJ2-1; TRBD2 agrees at 9 bases. Germline CDR1 and CDR2: GTSNPN and SVGIG (reference sequence). The V gene end was trimmed by 2 bases and the J gene end by 8 bases; junction bases not matched to a gene: 7. The CDR3 totals 14 residues. This CDR3 is CAWSQAGGRDEQFF. The DNA of the CDR3 is TGTGCCTGGAGTCAAGCGGGAGGTAGGGATGAGCAGTTCTTC. The variable domain in full, completed from reference TRBV30 and TRBJ2-1, reads SQTIHQWPATLVQPVGSPLSLECTVEGTSNPNLYWYRQAAGRGLQLLFYSVGIGQISSEVPQNLSASRPQDRQFILSSKKLLLSDSGFYLCAWSQAGGRDEQFFGPGTRLTVL.

The chain couples TRBV19 to TRBJ1-1; 8 bases are a match to TRBD1. J was trimmed by 7 bases and V by 5 bases; bases with no gene match: 6. CDR1 and CDR2 (germline): LNHDA, SQIVND (reference sequence). The length of the CDR3 is 13 residues. The CDR3 DNA follows: TGTGCCAGTAGTGTACAGGGGGTCAGTGAAGCTTTCTTT. It is translated as CASSVQGVSEAFF. The variable domain in full, completed from reference TRBV19 and TRBJ1-1, reads DGGITQSPKYLFRKEGQNVTLSCEQNLNHDAMYWYRQDPGQGLRLIYYSQIVNDFQKGDIAEGYSVSREKKESFPLTVTSAQKNPTAFYLCASSVQGVSEAFFGQGTRLTVV.

The gene calls are TRBV28 and TRBJ1-2; TRBD1 agrees at 8 bases. V dropped 8 bases and J dropped 1; count of bases not matched to a gene: 12. CDR1 is MDHEN, CDR2 SYDVKM, per germline. The CDR3 has 16 amino acids. The DNA for the CDR3 is TGTGCCAGCGACGGACAGGGTAGGGGCTTTAACTATGGCTACACCTTC. Its protein product is CASDGQGRGFNYGYTF.

V usage is TRBV7-3 and J usage is TRBJ2-2; 11 bases map to TRBD2. Germline loops: CDR1 SGHTA, CDR2 FQGTGA. The CDR3 sequence is 14 residues long. V lost 8 bases and J lost 10; bases outside the gene matches: 9. The CDR3 region has the DNA TGTGCCAGCCAGAAACTAGCGGGAGATGAGGAGCTGTTTTTT. It translates to CASQKLAGDEELFF.

V is TRBV27 and J is TRBJ2-7; the match to TRBD2 covers 7 bases. Germline values: CDR1 MNHEY, CDR2 SMNVEV (reference sequence). There are 16 residues in the CDR3. Germline trimming cut 5 bases from V and 2 bases from J; bases unmatched to any gene: 12. The CDR3: CASSPSLAEIAYEQYF. The CDR3 coding sequence is TGTGCCAGCAGTCCTAGTCTAGCGGAGATCGCCTACGAGCAGTACTTC.

The J gene is TRBJ2-3, the V gene TRBV7-3; no reliable D call. Germline CDR1 SGHTA, CDR2 FQGTGA. This CDR3 is 14 amino acids long. Trimming cost V 5 bases and J 0 bases, with 9 bases left between them. CDR3 residues: CASSREASTDTQYF. CDR3 nucleotide sequence: TGTGCCAGCAGCAGAGAAGCTAGCACAGATACGCAGTATTTT.

The chain carries TRBV15 and TRBJ1-1; the D gene is possibly TRBD1 (5 bases). This CDR3 has 13 residues. V was shortened by 0 bases and J by 11 bases, with 13 bases between the two germline ends. Germline CDR1 reads LNHNV; CDR2 reads YYDKDF (reference sequence). The CDR3 loop is CATSRDEGGAAFF. The CDR3 coding sequence is TGTGCCACCAGCAGAGATGAAGGCGGGGCTGCTTTCTTT. Full variable domain (rest looked up from reference TRBV15 and TRBJ1-1): DAMVIQNPRYQVTQFGKPVTLSCSQTLNHNVMYWYQQKSSQAPKLLFHYYDKDFNNEADTPDNFQSRRPNTSFCFLDIRSPGLGDTAMYLCATSRDEGGAAFFGQGTRLTVV.

The genes are TRBV21-1 and TRBJ1-2; whether TRBD1, the table's D call, matches the DNA was not checked. TRBV21-1 is an annotated pseudogene. The CDR3 is 18 amino acids. The CDR3 here is CASSKACRDHILGYGYTF. CDR3 nucleotide sequence: TGTGCCAGCAGCAAAGCTTGCAGGGATCATATATTAGGGTATGGCTACACCTTC.